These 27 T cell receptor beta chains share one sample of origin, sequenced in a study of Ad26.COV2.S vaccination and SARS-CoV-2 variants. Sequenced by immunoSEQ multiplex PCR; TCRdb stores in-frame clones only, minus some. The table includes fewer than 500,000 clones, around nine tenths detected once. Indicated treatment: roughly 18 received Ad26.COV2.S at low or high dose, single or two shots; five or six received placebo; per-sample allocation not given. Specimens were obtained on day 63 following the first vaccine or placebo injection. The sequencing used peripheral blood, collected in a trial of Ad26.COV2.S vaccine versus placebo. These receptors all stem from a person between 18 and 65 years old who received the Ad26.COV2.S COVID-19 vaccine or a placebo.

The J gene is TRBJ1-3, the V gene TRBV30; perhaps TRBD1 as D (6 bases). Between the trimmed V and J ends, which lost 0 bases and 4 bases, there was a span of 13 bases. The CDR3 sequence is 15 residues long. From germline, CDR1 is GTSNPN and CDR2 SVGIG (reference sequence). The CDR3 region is CAWSVKDSSGNTIYF. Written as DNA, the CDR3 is TGTGCCTGGAGTGTTAAGGACAGTTCGGGAAACACCATATATTTT.

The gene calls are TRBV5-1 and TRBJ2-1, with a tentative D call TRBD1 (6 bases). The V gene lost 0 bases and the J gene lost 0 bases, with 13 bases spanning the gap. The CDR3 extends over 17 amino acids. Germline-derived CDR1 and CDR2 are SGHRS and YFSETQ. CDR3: CASSLVIGGYSYNEQFF. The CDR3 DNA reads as TGCGCCAGCAGCTTGGTAATAGGGGGATACTCCTACAATGAGCAGTTCTTC.

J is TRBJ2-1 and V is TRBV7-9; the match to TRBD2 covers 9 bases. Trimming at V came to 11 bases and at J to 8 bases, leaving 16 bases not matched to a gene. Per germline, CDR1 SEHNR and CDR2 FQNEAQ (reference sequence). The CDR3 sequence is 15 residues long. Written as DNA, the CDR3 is TGTGCCCATCCACGGGGGGCGGGAGGGCCAGATGAGCAGTTCTTC. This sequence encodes CAHPRGAGGPDEQFF.

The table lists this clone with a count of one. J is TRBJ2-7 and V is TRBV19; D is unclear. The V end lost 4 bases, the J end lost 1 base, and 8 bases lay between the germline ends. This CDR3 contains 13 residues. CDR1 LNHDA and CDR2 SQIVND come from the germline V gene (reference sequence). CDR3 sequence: CASSKRYSYEQYF. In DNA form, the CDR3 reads TGTGCCAGTAGTAAAAGGTATTCCTACGAGCAGTACTTC. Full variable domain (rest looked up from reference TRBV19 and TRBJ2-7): DGGITQSPKYLFRKEGQNVTLSCEQNLNHDAMYWYRQDPGQGLRLIYYSQIVNDFQKGDIAEGYSVSREKKESFPLTVTSAQKNPTAFYLCASSKRYSYEQYFGPGTRLTVT.

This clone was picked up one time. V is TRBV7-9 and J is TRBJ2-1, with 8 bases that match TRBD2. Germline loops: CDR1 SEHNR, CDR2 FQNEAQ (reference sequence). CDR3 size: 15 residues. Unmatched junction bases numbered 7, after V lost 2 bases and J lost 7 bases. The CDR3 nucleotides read TGTGCCAGCAGCTTACCTGGTAGCGGGAAAAATGAGCAGTTCTTC. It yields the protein CASSLPGSGKNEQFF.

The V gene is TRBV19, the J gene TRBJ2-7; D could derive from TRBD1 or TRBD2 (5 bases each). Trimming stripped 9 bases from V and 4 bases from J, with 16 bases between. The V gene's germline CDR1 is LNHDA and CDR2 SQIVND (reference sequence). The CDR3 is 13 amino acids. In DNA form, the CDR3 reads TGTGCCAGCGCCGCTGGGGGTGGATACGAGCAGTACTTC. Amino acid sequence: CASAAGGGYEQYF.

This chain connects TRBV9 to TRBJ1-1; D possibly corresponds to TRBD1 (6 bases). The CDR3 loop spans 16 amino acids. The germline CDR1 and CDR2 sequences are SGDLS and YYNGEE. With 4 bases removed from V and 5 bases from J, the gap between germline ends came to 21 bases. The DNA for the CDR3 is TGTGCCAGCAGCCTCTCGACAGGTAGCGGGGGAACTGAAGCTTTCTTT. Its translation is CASSLSTGSGGTEAFF.

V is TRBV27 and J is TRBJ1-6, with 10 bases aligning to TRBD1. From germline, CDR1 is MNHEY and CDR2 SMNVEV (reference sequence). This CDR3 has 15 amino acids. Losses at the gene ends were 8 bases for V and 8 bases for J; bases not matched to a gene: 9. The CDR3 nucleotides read TGTGCCAGCTCCCCCGGGGGGACAGGGGATTCACCCCTCCACTTT. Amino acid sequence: CASSPGGTGDSPLHF.

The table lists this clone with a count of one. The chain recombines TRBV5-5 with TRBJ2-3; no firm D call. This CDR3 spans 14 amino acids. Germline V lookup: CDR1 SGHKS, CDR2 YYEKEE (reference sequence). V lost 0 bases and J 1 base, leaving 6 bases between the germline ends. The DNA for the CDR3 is TGTGCCAGCAGCTTGGGAATACGCACAGATACGCAGTATTTT. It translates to CASSLGIRTDTQYF.

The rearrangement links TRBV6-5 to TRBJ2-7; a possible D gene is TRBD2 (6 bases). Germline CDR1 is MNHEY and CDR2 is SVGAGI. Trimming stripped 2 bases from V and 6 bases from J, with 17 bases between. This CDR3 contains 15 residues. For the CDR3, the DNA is TGTGCCAGCAGTTACGCCGGAGGGGCGTCGGGCGAGCAGTACTTC. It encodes CASSYAGGASGEQYF.

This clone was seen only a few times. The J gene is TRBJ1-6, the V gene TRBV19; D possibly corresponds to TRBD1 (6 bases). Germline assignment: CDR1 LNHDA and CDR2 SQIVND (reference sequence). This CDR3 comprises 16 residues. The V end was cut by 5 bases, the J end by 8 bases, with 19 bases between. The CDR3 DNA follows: TGTGCCAGTAGTCCCACCAGGGGAACCATGGATTCACCCCTCCACTTT. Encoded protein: CASSPTRGTMDSPLHF.

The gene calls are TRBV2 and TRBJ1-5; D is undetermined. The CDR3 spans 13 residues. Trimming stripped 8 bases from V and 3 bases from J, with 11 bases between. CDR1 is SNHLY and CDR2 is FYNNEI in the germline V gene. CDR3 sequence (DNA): TGTGCCAGCTCCGCTTCGATCAATCAGCCCCAGCATTTT. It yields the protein CASSASINQPQHF.

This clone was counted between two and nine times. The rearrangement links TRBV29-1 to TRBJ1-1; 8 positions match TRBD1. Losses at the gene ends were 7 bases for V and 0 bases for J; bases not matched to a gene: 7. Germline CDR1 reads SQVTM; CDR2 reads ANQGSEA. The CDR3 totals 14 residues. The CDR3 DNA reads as TGCAGCGGGGGGTCGGACAGGGTGAACACTGAAGCTTTCTTT. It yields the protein CSGGSDRVNTEAFF. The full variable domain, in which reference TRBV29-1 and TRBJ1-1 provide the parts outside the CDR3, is SAVISQKPSRDICQRGTSLTIQCQVDSQVTMMFWYRQQPGQSLTLIATANQGSEATYESGFVIDKFPISRPNLTFSTLTVSNMSPEDSSIYLCSGGSDRVNTEAFFGQGTRLTVV.

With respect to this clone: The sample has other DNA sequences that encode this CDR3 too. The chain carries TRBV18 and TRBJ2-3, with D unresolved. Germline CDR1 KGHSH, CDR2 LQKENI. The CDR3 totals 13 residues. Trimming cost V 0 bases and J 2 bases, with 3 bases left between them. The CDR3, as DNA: TGTGCCAGCTCACCACCGGTCACAGATACGCAGTATTTT. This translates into CASSPPVTDTQYF.

The CDR3 is CASSLGTSNSPLHF. The CDR3 DNA sequence: TGTGCCAGCAGCTTAGGGACATCTAATTCACCCCTCCACTTT. The J gene is TRBJ1-6, the V gene TRBV7-3; tentatively, D is TRBD1 (6 bases). V dropped 2 bases and J dropped 6 bases, with 8 bases sitting between them. Germline loops: CDR1 SGHTA, CDR2 FQGTGA. The CDR3 loop spans 14 amino acids.

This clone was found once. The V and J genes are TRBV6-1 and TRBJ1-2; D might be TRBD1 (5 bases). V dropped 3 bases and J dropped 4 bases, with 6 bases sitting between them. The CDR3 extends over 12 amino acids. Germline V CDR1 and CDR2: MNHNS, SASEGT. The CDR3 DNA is TGTGCCAGCAGTGACGGGACCTATGGCTACACCTTC. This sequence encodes CASSDGTYGYTF.

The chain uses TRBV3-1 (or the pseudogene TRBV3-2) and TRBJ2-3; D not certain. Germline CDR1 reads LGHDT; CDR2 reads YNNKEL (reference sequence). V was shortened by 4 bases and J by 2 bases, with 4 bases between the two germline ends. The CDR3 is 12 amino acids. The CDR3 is CASSRYTDTQYF. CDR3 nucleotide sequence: TGTGCCAGCAGCCGGTACACAGATACGCAGTATTTT.

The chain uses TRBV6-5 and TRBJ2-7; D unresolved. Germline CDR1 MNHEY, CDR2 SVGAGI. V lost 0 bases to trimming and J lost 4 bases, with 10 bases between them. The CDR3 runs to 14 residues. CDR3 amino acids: CASSYSTAGYEQYF. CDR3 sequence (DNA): TGTGCCAGCAGTTACTCTACCGCTGGGTACGAGCAGTACTTC.

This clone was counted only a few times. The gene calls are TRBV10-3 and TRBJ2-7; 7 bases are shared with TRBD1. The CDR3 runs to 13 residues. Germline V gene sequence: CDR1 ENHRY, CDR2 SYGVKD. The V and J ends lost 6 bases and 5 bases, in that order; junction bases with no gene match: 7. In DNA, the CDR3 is TGTGCCATCAGGGGGACAGCCCCCCACGAGCAGTACTTC. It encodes CAIRGTAPHEQYF.

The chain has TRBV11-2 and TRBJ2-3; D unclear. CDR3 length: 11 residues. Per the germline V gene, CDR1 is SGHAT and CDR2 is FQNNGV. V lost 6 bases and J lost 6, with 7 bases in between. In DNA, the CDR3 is TGTGCCAGCAGGAGGTCGGATACGCAGTATTTT. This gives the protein CASRRSDTQYF.

As DNA, the CDR3 is TGTGCCACCAGCAAAATTAGCACGAATTCACCCCTCCACTTT. Encoded protein: CATSKISTNSPLHF. The chain carries TRBV15 and TRBJ1-6, with D unresolved. This CDR3 has 14 residues. Germline lookup yields CDR1 LNHNV and CDR2 YYDKDF (reference sequence). V lost 4 bases, J lost 7 bases, and 11 bases lay in between.

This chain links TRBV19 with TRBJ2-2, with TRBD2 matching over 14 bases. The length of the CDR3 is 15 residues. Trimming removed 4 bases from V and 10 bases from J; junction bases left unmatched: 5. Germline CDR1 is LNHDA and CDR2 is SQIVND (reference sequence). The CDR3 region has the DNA TGTGCCAGTAGTACGGGACTAGCGGGAGAGGTGGAGCTGTTTTTT. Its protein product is CASSTGLAGEVELFF.

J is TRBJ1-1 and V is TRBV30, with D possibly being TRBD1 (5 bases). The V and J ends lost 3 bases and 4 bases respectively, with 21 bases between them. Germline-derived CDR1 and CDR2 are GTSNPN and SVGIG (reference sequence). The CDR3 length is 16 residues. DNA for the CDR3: TGTGCCTGGAGGAACCAGGGACCTACCGGGGGCACTGAAGCTTTCTTT. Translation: CAWRNQGPTGGTEAFF.

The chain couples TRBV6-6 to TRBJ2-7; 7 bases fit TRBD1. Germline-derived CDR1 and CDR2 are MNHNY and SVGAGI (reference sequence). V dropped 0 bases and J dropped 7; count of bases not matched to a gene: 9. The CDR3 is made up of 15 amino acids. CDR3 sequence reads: CASSYSARGFLEQYF. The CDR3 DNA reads TGTGCCAGCAGTTACTCGGCCAGGGGGTTTTTGGAGCAGTACTTC.

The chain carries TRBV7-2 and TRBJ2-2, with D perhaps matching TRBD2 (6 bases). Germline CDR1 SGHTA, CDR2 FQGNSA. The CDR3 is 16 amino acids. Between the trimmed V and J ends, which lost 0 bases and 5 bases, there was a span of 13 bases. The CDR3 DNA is TGTGCCAGCAGCTTAGCCCCCGGGACTCTAACCGGGGAGCTGTTTTTT. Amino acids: CASSLAPGTLTGELFF.

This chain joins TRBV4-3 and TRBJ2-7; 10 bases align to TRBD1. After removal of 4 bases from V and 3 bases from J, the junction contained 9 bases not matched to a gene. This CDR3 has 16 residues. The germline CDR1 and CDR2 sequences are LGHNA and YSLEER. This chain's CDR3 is CASSPAPGTGVYEQYF. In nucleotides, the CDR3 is TGCGCCAGCAGCCCCGCCCCCGGGACAGGGGTCTACGAGCAGTACTTC.

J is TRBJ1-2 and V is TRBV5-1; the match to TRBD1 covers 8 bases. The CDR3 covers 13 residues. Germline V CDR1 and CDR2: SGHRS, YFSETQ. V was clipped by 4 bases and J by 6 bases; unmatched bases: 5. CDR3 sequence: CASSDGQGNGYTF. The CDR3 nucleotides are TGCGCCAGCAGCGACGGACAGGGAAATGGCTACACCTTC.